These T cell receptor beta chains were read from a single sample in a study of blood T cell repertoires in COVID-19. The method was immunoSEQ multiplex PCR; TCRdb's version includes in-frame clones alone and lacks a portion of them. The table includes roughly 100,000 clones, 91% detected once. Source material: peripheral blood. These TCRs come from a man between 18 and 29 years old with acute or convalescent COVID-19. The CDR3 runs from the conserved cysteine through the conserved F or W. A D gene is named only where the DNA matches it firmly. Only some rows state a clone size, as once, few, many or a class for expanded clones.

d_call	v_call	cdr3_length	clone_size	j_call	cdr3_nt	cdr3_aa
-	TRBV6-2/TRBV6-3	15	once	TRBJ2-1	TGTGCCAGCAGCCACCACCCGGGACTGGCCAATGAGCAGTTCTTC	CASSHHPGLANEQFF
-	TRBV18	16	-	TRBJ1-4	TGTGCCAGCTCACCAAATCAGGGGCGCTTGGATGAAAAACTGTTTTTT	CASSPNQGRLDEKLFF
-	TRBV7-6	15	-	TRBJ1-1	TGTGCCAGCAGCGCCACAGGGAATATGAACACTGAAGCTTTCTTT	CASSATGNMNTEAFF
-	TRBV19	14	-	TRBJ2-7	TGTGCCAGTGGCGGGGGCCCGAGCTCCTACGAGCAGTACTTC	CASGGGPSSYEQYF
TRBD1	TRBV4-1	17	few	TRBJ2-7	TGCGCCAGCAGCTTCCGCGACCTCCGGGACAGCTCCTACGAGCAGTACTTC	CASSFRDLRDSSYEQYF
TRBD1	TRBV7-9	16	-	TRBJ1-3	TGTGCCAGCAGCTCAATAACAGGGGGTACTGGAAACACCATATATTTT	CASSSITGGTGNTIYF
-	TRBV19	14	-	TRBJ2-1	TGTGCCAGTAGGGGGGCAGGGATCTACAATGAGCAGTTCTTC	CASRGAGIYNEQFF
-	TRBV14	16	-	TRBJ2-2	TGTGCCAGCAGCCGACGGACCCAACTACCCCGGGAGGAGCTGTTTTTT	CASSRRTQLPREELFF
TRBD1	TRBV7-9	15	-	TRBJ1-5	TGTGCCAGCAGCGCCGCTGGGACAGGGGCTCAGCCCCAGCATTTT	CASSAAGTGAQPQHF
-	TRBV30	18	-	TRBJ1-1	TGTGCCTGGAGTCTGGGGGGAGGGGAGAAGGCATGGTACACTGAAGCTTTCTTT	CAWSLGGGEKAWYTEAFF
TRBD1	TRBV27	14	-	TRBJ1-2	TGTGCCAGCAGTCCATTAACAGGGGGGAATGGCTACACCTTC	CASSPLTGGNGYTF
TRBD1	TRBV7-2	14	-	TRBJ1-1	TGTGCCAGCAGTTACGACAGGGGAAACACTGAAGCTTTCTTT	CASSYDRGNTEAFF
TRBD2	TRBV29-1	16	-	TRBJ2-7	TGCAGCGTTGTGCCCTTGGGTAGCGGGATCTCCTACGAGCAGTACTTC	CSVVPLGSGISYEQYF
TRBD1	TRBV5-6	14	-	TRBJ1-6	TGTGCCAGCAGCTCAGGGGGCGAGAATTCACCCCTCCACTTT	CASSSGGENSPLHF
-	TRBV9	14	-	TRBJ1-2	TGTGCCAGCAGCTCCCCCCCGGGGAGCGGAGGCTACACCTTC	CASSSPPGSGGYTF
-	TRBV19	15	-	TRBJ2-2	TGTGCCAGTACCCCTCGGGAGTGGGGCACCGGGGAGCTGTTTTTT	CASTPREWGTGELFF
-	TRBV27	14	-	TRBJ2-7	TGTGCCAGCAGTTTGAGGGAATCCCATTACGAGCAGTACTTC	CASSLRESHYEQYF
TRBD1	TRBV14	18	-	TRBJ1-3	TGTGCCAGCAGCCAGATCCGGGACAGGGGAAGTTCTGGAAACACCATATATTTT	CASSQIRDRGSSGNTIYF
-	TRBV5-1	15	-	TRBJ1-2	TGCGCCAGCAGCTTGGGGACAACCTCTAACTATGGCTACACCTTC	CASSLGTTSNYGYTF
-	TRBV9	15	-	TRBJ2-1	TGTGCCAGCAGCGTAGCTGGGACTGACCTAAATGAGCAGTTCTTC	CASSVAGTDLNEQFF
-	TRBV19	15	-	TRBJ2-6	TGTGCCAGTAGTCAACAGGGATCTGGGGCCAACGTCCTGACTTTC	CASSQQGSGANVLTF
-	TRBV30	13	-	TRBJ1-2	TGTGCCTGGAGTGCCTCCCGAGGAGGTGGCTACACCTTC	CAWSASRGGGYTF
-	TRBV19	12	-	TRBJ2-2	TGTGCCAGCCGACAGACACCCGGGGAGCTGTTTTTT	CASRQTPGELFF
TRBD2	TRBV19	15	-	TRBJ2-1	TGTGCCAGTAGTGTCGGACTAGCGGGAGGGGACGAGCAGTTCTTC	CASSVGLAGGDEQFF
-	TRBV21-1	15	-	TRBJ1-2	TGTGCCAGCAGACGCTCCGGACAGGGCCAATATGGCTACACCTTC	CASRRSGQGQYGYTF
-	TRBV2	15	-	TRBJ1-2	TGTGCCAGCAGTGCCCAGACAGCAGCTAACTATGGCTACACCTTC	CASSAQTAANYGYTF
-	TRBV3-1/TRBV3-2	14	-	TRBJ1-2	TGTGCCAGCAGCCAAGACCGGGTCTTCTATGGCTACACCTTC	CASSQDRVFYGYTF
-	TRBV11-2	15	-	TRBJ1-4	TGTGCCAGCAGCTTAGGGGCCTCTTCTAAGGAAAAACTGTTTTTT	CASSLGASSKEKLFF
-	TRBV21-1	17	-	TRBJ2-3	TGTGCCAGCAGCAAAGTTGGGGACAGGGGAGGGGCAGATACGCAGTATTTT	CASSKVGDRGGADTQYF
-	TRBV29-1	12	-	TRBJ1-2	TGCAGCGTTGAGGGCACAGCCTATGGCTACACCTTC	CSVEGTAYGYTF
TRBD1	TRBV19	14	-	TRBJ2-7	TGTGCCAGTAGTGGGGGGACAGGTCCCTACGAGCAGTACTTC	CASSGGTGPYEQYF
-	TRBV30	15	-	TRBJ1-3	TGTGCCTGGAGTGTAAAACGGGGCTCTGGAAACACCATATATTTT	CAWSVKRGSGNTIYF
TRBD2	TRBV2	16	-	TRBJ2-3	TGTGCCAGCAGTACGCCAGCGGGGTCTAGCACAGATACGCAGTATTTT	CASSTPAGSSTDTQYF